The following is a T cell receptor beta chain sequence with its context. This clonotype was seen more than once but under ten times. Its recognized antigen is unknown. No base qualities exist here, and no much larger clone lies one base off it. This sample is drawn from a study of vaccination and CD4 T cells after COVID-19 (dated 2022 in TCRdb). Notes on the research overall: Every convalescent patient had a positive nasal swab PCR test for SARS-CoV-2, with mild disease in nine patients and severe disease in one. Six males and four females were included in the convalescent cohort, with two Hispanic individuals, seven Caucasians, two Asians and one multiracial person represented. Participants received two doses of either the Pfizer-BioNTech BNT162b2 vaccine (n=8) or the Moderna mRNA-1273 vaccine (n=2). Post-COVID blood samples from convalescent patients were collected a median of roughly 100 days after diagnosis, with a range of roughly 35 to 180 days. The time from the second vaccine dose to post-vaccine blood sampling had a median of roughly 70 days and ranged from roughly 12 to 241 days. For stimulating the cultures, overlapping spike peptide pools were used, derived from SARS-CoV-2 as well as from the common cold coronaviruses HCoV-NL63, HCoV-OC43 and HCoV-229E. In control cultures, a CEFX viral epitope pool was used as positive control, an HIV-1 Nef peptide pool was used as negative control, or no peptide was added. The spike-specific CD4+ TCR repertoire was compared before and after mRNA vaccination in approximately 9 COVID-19 convalescent patients and a handful of infection-naive healthy vaccine recipients. General study outcomes and caveats: In convalescent patients, a median approximately 86% of post-vaccine SARS-CoV-2-reactive clones were detected only after vaccination, suggesting vaccine-specific priming. Relatively few convalescent patients were included in the study, and early timepoints after natural infection were not analyzed. The median number of SARS-CoV-2-reactive clonotypes rose from around 21 after infection to a few dozen after vaccination, but the change was not significant. Nearly all vaccine-specific clones in convalescent patients (304 of 307) were mono-reactive for SARS-CoV-2 spike rather than cross-reactive with common cold coronaviruses.

Reading the germline V gene (reference sequence) gives CDR1 LNHDA and CDR2 SQIVND. V has 6 bases trimmed and J has 6 bases trimmed; junction bases matching no gene number 13. The CDR3, cysteine through phenylalanine, is 16 amino acids long. The entry retains the CDR3 DNA only, 48 bases that are in frame from base 1. Receptor amplification or capture employed PCR. At the Johns Hopkins FTIC core, DNA from the cultured CD4+ T cells underwent TCR sequencing with the Oncomine TCR Beta short-read assay. The QIAamp micro DNA kit was used to extract genomic DNA from the cultured CD4+ T cells. Oncomine TCR Beta libraries from cultured CD4+ T cells were pooled using unique dual indexes and sequenced on an Illumina iSeq 100. In the paper's pipeline: Non-productive sequences were removed, and CDR3s not starting with C, not ending with F or W, or shorter than 7 amino acids were discarded. The MANAFEST web application identified antigen-specific clonotypes by comparing peptide-stimulated wells against reference wells and other culture wells. An FDR below 0.05, an odds ratio above 5, and a productive frequency above 0.1% in at least two of three replicate wells were required for clones to be considered positive. A clonotype was classed as cross-reactive if the clonotype showed significant expansion both in SARS-CoV-2 spike wells and in at least one common cold coronavirus spike condition. Similarity between CDR3 sequences was evaluated in R version 3.6.1 using Levenshtein distances (stringdist) and unrooted phylogenetic trees (ape). The raw public data were reprocessed by TCRdb itself: fastp quality trimming at Q25, MiXCR clonotype calling, in-frame beta chains only. Every CDR3 protein is listed once, alongside the most common genes and DNA of its rows. V and J calls and clone size were set by TCRdb, not the authors. A total of more than 10,000 distinct CDR3 sequences appear in this sample, 35% to 50% of them only once. Together, the top ten hold about 30% of the sample.

What the treatment or condition label conveys for this sample: approximately 9-day PBMC culture with coronavirus spike peptide pools or control peptides (ViraFEST assay). To expand antigen-specific T cells with peptide pools and then pick out the expanded clonotypes through TCR sequencing, the study relied on the ViraFEST assay. The positive SARS-CoV-2 PCR tests of the convalescent patients were dated from March to December 2020, before the Alpha, Beta and Delta variants emerged in the United States. Each well held 2 million to 2.5 million PBMCs cultured with roughly 9.2 ug/ml peptide pools in IMDM containing approximately 5% human AB serum and 9.5 to 10 IU/ml IL-2. Half of the culture medium was replaced with fresh IL-2-containing medium on days 3 and 7. After around 10 days of culture, CD4+ T cells were isolated by negative selection with the EasySep CD4+ T cell isolation kit. Ficoll-Paque Plus gradient centrifugation was used to isolate PBMCs from whole blood, and the isolated PBMCs were then either used fresh or cryopreserved at -140C. Culture conditions were generally each tested in triplicate wells.

The sequence was collected from a human donor who had recovered from COVID-19. The V and J genes are TRBV19 and TRBJ2-3, with 9 middle bases fitting TRBD1. Input material: CD4+ T cells from blood, cultured in vitro. The CDR3 reads as follows: CASSVVQGAIGDTQYF. The DNA sequence follows: TGTGCCAGTAGCGTCGTACAGGGGGCTATTGGGGATACGCAGTATTTT. Where the CDR3 stops, the reference TRBV19 and TRBJ2-3 genes take over; the full variable domain is DGGITQSPKYLFRKEGQNVTLSCEQNLNHDAMYWYRQDPGQGLRLIYYSQIVNDFQKGDIAEGYSVSREKKESFPLTVTSAQKNPTAFYLCASSVVQGAIGDTQYFGPGTRLTVL.